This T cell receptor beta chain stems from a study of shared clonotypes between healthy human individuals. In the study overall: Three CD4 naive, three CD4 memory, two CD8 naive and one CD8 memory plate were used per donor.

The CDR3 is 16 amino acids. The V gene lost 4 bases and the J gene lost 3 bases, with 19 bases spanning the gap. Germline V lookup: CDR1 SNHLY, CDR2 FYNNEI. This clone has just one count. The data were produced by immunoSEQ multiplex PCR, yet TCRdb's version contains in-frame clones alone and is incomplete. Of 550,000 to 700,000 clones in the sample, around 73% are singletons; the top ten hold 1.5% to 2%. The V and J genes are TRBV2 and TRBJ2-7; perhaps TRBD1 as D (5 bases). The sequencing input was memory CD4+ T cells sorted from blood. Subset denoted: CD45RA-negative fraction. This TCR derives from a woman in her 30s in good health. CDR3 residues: CASSAYTGFGIYEQYF. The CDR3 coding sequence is TGTGCCAGCAGTGCCTATACAGGTTTTGGGATCTACGAGCAGTACTTC. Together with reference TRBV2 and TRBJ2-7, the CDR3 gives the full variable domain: EPEVTQTPSHQVTQMGQEVILRCVPISNHLYFYWYRQILGQKVEFLVSFYNNEISEKSEIFDDQFSVERPDGSNFTLKIRSTKLEDSAMYFCASSAYTGFGIYEQYFGPGTRLTVT.